The 11 T cell receptor beta chains below all came from one sample that was sequenced in a study of OX40 agonist ivuxolimab in advanced cancers. Clones were read by immunoSEQ multiplex PCR, and TCRdb kept only the in-frame ones, dropping some. This sample has roughly 66,000 clones; roughly 87% occur once, and the top ten carry roughly 2.5%. The specimen was CD4+ or CD8+ T cells sorted from blood, collected in a trial of the OX40 agonist ivuxolimab. These receptors were obtained from an adult with an advanced solid tumor such as melanoma, head and neck, liver or kidney cancer.

The chain couples TRBV5-1 to TRBJ2-2; D uncertain. V lost 3 bases to trimming and J lost 3 bases, with 12 bases between them. The CDR3 contains 15 residues. The germline V gene has CDR1 SGHRS and CDR2 YFSETQ. The CDR3: CASSSTGSHTGELFF. CDR3 nucleotide sequence: TGCGCCAGCAGCTCCACCGGGTCACACACCGGGGAGCTGTTTTTT.

The V call is TRBV5-6, the J call TRBJ2-4, with D unresolved. Trimming pared 0 bases from V and 0 bases from J, leaving 13 bases between. Germline CDR1 is SGHDT and CDR2 is YYEEEE. The CDR3 has 17 amino acids. The CDR3, as DNA: TGTGCCAGCAGCTTGGCCGGGCAGCCACTAGCCAAAAACATTCAGTACTTC. Residues: CASSLAGQPLAKNIQYF.

V gene TRBV2 combines with J gene TRBJ2-2, with 9 bases identical to TRBD2. Germline lookup yields CDR1 SNHLY and CDR2 FYNNEI. V lost 7 bases and J lost 0; bases outside the gene matches: 3. This CDR3 has 15 amino acids. CDR3 bases: TGTGCCAGCAAGGCTAGCGGGACGAACACCGGGGAGCTGTTTTTT. Protein sequence: CASKASGTNTGELFF.

The chain links TRBV18 to TRBJ2-7, with D possibly TRBD2 on 6 matching bases. CDR1 and CDR2 (germline): KGHSH, LQKENI. V lost 1 base and J 3 bases, leaving 13 bases between the germline ends. The CDR3 covers 15 residues. The CDR3 nucleotides are TGTGCCAGCTCACCACTCCCGGGAGATTTCTACGAGCAGTACTTC. It specifies CASSPLPGDFYEQYF.

The CDR3 bases are TGTGCCAGTCAGGGGTCTGGCTATGGCTACACCTTC. As protein: CASQGSGYGYTF. The chain carries TRBV6-5 and TRBJ1-2, with D perhaps TRBD1 (6 bases). V was pared by 9 bases and J by 4 bases, with 12 bases between. The CDR3 runs 12 residues. Germline V gives CDR1 MNHEY, CDR2 SVGAGI.

V and J are TRBV28 and TRBJ2-5, with D uncertain. The CDR3 runs 15 residues. Trimming took 5 bases from V and 2 from J, leaving 15 bases between them. The germline gives CDR1 MDHEN, CDR2 SYDVKM. CDR3 nucleotides: TGTGCCAGCAGTCTCCCCCTCGCTACACAAGAGACCCAGTACTTC. Translation: CASSLPLATQETQYF.

This clone has just one count. The rearrangement uses TRBV19 and TRBJ1-5; no reliable D call. Trimming left V 7 bases short and J 3 bases short, with 16 bases between. This CDR3 has 15 residues. From germline, CDR1 is LNHDA and CDR2 SQIVND (reference sequence). The CDR3 DNA follows: TGTGCCAGTAAGCAACCGGGGTCGGCCAATCAGCCCCAGCATTTT. Translated: CASKQPGSANQPQHF.

This clone was detected once. The chain recombines TRBV13 with TRBJ2-6; D remains unclear. CDR1 and CDR2 from the germline V gene are PRHDT and FYEKMQ (reference sequence). The CDR3 covers 15 residues. The ends were cut back, 0 bases at V and 1 base at J, with 4 bases in the middle. This CDR3 is CASSLGGSGANVLTF. CDR3 bases: TGTGCCAGCAGCTTAGGGGGTTCTGGGGCCAACGTCCTGACTTTC. The entire variable domain, with the rest obtained from reference TRBV13 and TRBJ2-6, is as follows: AAGVIQSPRHLIKEKRETATLKCYPIPRHDTVYWYQQGPGQDPQFLISFYEKMQSDKGSIPDRFSAQQFSDYHSELNMSSLELGDSALYFCASSLGGSGANVLTFGAGSRLTVL.

This clone came up once. The rearrangement links TRBV10-2 to TRBJ2-3; a possible D gene is TRBD2 (6 bases). Germline V gene lookup returns CDR1 WSHSY and CDR2 SAAADI. V lost 3 bases and J lost 14, with 18 bases in between. The CDR3 is made up of 13 amino acids. In DNA, the CDR3 is TGCGCCAGCAGTGATGTAGGAGGGCCAAGGTCGTATTTT. This gives the protein CASSDVGGPRSYF.

The chain recombines TRBV19 with TRBJ1-5, with D perhaps TRBD1 (5 bases). V shed 4 bases and J shed 5 bases, with 15 bases lying between them. Germline loops: CDR1 LNHDA, CDR2 SQIVND (reference sequence). There are 15 residues in the CDR3. CDR3 bases: TGTGCCAGTAGTACCCGGAGGGGCGCCTATCAGCCCCAGCATTTT. Residues: CASSTRRGAYQPQHF.

The chain links TRBV11-2 to TRBJ2-1, with TRBD1 matching over 8 bases. Germline CDR1 and CDR2: SGHAT and FQNNGV. J was trimmed by 2 bases and V by 6 bases; bases with no gene match: 3. The CDR3 is 14 residues long. CDR3 in DNA: TGTGCCAGCAGTTCACAGGGGGCCTACAATGAGCAGTTCTTC. Protein product: CASSSQGAYNEQFF.